A selection of T cell receptor beta chains follows, all from one sample in a study of beta chain features in type 1 diabetes. Sequencing used immunoSEQ multiplex PCR; TCRdb keeps in-frame clones, though not all of them. The table has about 900,000 clones, 15% to 20% seen once. Sequencing was carried out using naive CD4+ T cells from blood. Receptors were obtained from a woman younger than 30 in good health. Both conserved end residues are part of each CDR3. Clone size is stated in some rows and not others, as once, few, many or a class when expanded.

len	v_gene	j_gene	abundance	CDR3aa
14	TRBV28	TRBJ1-5	-	CASSGGAGNQPQHF
14	TRBV2	TRBJ2-1	once	CASSVETVYNEQFF
14	TRBV28	TRBJ1-2	-	CASSVPDGRHGYTF
18	TRBV7-6	TRBJ2-6	-	CASSSRRPLSSGANVLTF
15	TRBV28	TRBJ2-7	-	CASSPGSEGSYEQYF
14	TRBV6-5	TRBJ2-1	-	CASSYSRPANEQFF
20	TRBV2	TRBJ2-6	few	CASSEFLVGTGKPGANVLTF
15	TRBV25-1	TRBJ2-1	few	CASSELLSSYNEQFF
12	TRBV11-3	TRBJ2-2	few	CASSPHRGELFF
16	TRBV6-6	TRBJ1-5	few	CASSPGRTPDNQPQHF
13	TRBV28	TRBJ1-5	-	CASLEGIYQPQHF
16	TRBV5-1	TRBJ2-5	-	CASSLVPSGAEETQYF
18	TRBV7-2	TRBJ2-1	-	CASSLGTRTDSHYNEQFF
14	TRBV11-1	TRBJ2-4	-	CASTGLATRNIQYF
13	TRBV7-2	TRBJ1-1	-	CASSSGQNTEAFF
14	TRBV28	TRBJ2-1	-	CASSSRTLPNEQFF
15	TRBV11-1	TRBJ2-1	-	CASSLAGTGSYEQFF